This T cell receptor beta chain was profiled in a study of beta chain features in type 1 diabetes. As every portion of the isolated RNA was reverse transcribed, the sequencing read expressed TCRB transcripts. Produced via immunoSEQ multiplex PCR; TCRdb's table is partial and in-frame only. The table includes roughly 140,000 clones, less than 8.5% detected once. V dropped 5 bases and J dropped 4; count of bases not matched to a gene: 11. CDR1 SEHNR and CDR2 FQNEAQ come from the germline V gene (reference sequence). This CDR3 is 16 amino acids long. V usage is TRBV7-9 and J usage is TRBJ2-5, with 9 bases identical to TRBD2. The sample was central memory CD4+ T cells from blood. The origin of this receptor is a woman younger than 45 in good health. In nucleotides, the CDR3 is TGTGCCAGCAGCAGCTATAGCGGGAGTTACGGAGAGACCCAGTACTTC. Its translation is CASSSYSGSYGETQYF.